This T cell receptor beta chain was documented in a study of blood T cell repertoires in COVID-19. Looking at the study overall: The United States, Italy and Spain supplied acute and convalescent COVID-19 samples. T cells, B-cell-depleted T cells, or PBMCs provided the cDNA or gDNA that served as material.

In the original analysis: Estimated nucleated cell counts came from reference gene primer amplification. The method was immunoSEQ multiplex PCR; TCRdb's version includes in-frame clones alone and lacks a portion of them. The V and J calls and clone size are taken from that table; D and trimming were inferred from the DNA. Among 70,000 to 90,000 clones, roughly 90% were seen once, and the ten largest hold approximately 6.3%. The CDR3 sequence is 14 residues long. CDR1 and CDR2 from the germline V gene are KGHSH and LQKENI. Trimming took 3 bases from V and 1 from J; bases not matched to a gene: 0. The gene calls are TRBV18 and TRBJ1-5; 7 nucleotides line up with TRBD1. The sequenced sample was peripheral blood. The receptor comes from an elderly man with COVID-19, enrolled during active disease. This CDR3 reads CASSPGQSNQPQHF. In DNA, the CDR3 is TGTGCCAGCTCACCGGGACAGAGCAATCAGCCCCAGCATTTT.